These 27 T cell receptor beta chains originate from one sample sequenced in a study of cytomegalovirus exposure and HLA in healthy donors. The PCR had 60 Vbeta and 13 Jbeta primers. Assay: immunoSEQ multiplex PCR; the TCRdb copy retains only in-frame clones and omits some. The sample contains 150,000 to 200,000 clones, around four fifths of which appear only once. Sequenced input: PBMCs. All receptors come from a female donor in good health and CMV-seronegative.

The chain uses TRBV7-9 and TRBJ2-2, with 11 bases aligning to TRBD2. Per the germline V gene, CDR1 is SEHNR and CDR2 is FQNEAQ (reference sequence). The CDR3 spans 16 residues. With V trimmed by 5 bases and J by 5 bases, 7 bases remained unmatched. CDR3 protein: CASSPSSGRRTGELFF. Here the CDR3 DNA reads TGTGCCAGCAGCCCATCTAGCGGGAGGAGGACCGGGGAGCTGTTTTTT.

V usage is TRBV4-1 and J usage is TRBJ1-5, with 7 bases lining up with TRBD1. With V trimmed by 4 bases and J by 1 base, 10 bases remained unmatched. The CDR3 sequence is 17 residues long. Germline CDR1 and CDR2: MGHRA and YSYEKL. The CDR3 protein is CASSPLPGTESNQPQHF. CDR3 in DNA: TGCGCCAGCAGCCCCTTACCCGGGACAGAAAGCAATCAGCCCCAGCATTTT.

The chain recombines TRBV29-1 with TRBJ2-2, with 8 bases lining up with TRBD1. Germline CDR1 SQVTM, CDR2 ANQGSEA. Germline trimming cut 2 bases from V and 5 bases from J; bases unmatched to any gene: 4. The CDR3 covers 14 residues. The CDR3 DNA is TGCAGCGTTGAACAGGGGGCGCGAACCGGGGAGCTGTTTTTT. Amino acid sequence: CSVEQGARTGELFF.

This sequence joins TRBV5-1 and TRBJ2-5, with 15 bases matching TRBD2. V shed 4 bases, J shed 6 bases, and the junction held 7 bases outside the gene matches. CDR1 and CDR2 from the germline V gene are SGHRS and YFSETQ. CDR3 length: 16 residues. The CDR3 DNA reads TGCGCCAGCAGCACAGGACTAGCGGGAGGGTTGCAGACCCAGTACTTC. Amino acid sequence: CASSTGLAGGLQTQYF.

This clone was seen once. CDR3 loop: CASNLQGGVTEAFF. The CDR3 bases are TGTGCCAGTAACCTACAGGGAGGGGTCACTGAAGCTTTCTTT. V usage is TRBV19 and J usage is TRBJ1-1, with D maybe TRBD1 (6 bases). V was cut by 7 bases and J by 4 bases, with 16 bases left in between. This CDR3 has 14 amino acids. Per germline, CDR1 LNHDA and CDR2 SQIVND (reference sequence). Full variable domain (outside the CDR3, taken from reference TRBV19 and TRBJ1-1): DGGITQSPKYLFRKEGQNVTLSCEQNLNHDAMYWYRQDPGQGLRLIYYSQIVNDFQKGDIAEGYSVSREKKESFPLTVTSAQKNPTAFYLCASNLQGGVTEAFFGQGTRLTVV.

The CDR3 loop reads CSAGGGQGYGYTF. The CDR3 region has the DNA TGCAGCGCCGGGGGGGGGCAGGGCTATGGCTACACCTTC. The chain links TRBV29-1 to TRBJ1-2; TRBD1 is a possible D gene (6 bases). This CDR3 has 13 amino acids. Per germline, CDR1 SQVTM and CDR2 ANQGSEA. The V and J ends lost 7 bases and 4 bases respectively, with 16 bases between them. The variable domain in full, completed from reference TRBV29-1 and TRBJ1-2, reads SAVISQKPSRDICQRGTSLTIQCQVDSQVTMMFWYRQQPGQSLTLIATANQGSEATYESGFVIDKFPISRPNLTFSTLTVSNMSPEDSSIYLCSAGGGQGYGYTFGSGTRLTVV.

V and J are TRBV18 and TRBJ2-1, with D tentatively TRBD2 (6 bases). The germline CDR1 and CDR2 sequences are KGHSH and LQKENI. The germline V and J ends were trimmed by 3 bases and 4 bases, with 13 bases remaining between them. This CDR3 contains 15 residues. The CDR3 DNA reads as TGTGCCAGCTCACCCTCCAGCGGGCATTACAATGAGCAGTTCTTC. Protein: CASSPSSGHYNEQFF.

This sequence joins TRBV7-2 and TRBJ2-3; a possible D gene is TRBD2 (5 bases). The CDR3 spans 15 residues. Germline V gene lookup returns CDR1 SGHTA and CDR2 FQGNSA. V was trimmed by 1 base and J by 0 bases, leaving 8 bases between them. Written as DNA, the CDR3 is TGTGCCAGCAGCTTAGAAGCGGTGAGCACAGATACGCAGTATTTT. This gives the protein CASSLEAVSTDTQYF.

The V gene is TRBV30, the J gene TRBJ2-1; 8 bases map to TRBD2. This CDR3 contains 15 residues. Unmatched junction bases numbered 10, after V lost 5 bases and J lost 4 bases. Germline loops: CDR1 GTSNPN, CDR2 SVGIG (reference sequence). The DNA of the CDR3 is TGTGCCTGGGGATACCCGGCTAGCGGGTACAATGAGCAGTTCTTC. Encoded protein: CAWGYPASGYNEQFF.

CDR3 residues: CASSIDSTGGDENIQYF. CDR3 in DNA: TGTGCCAGTAGTATAGATTCAACAGGGGGCGATGAAAACATTCAGTACTTC. This chain uses TRBV19 with TRBJ2-4; the match to TRBD1 covers 9 bases. The CDR3 contains 17 residues. The J segment lost 5 bases and the V segment lost 0 bases, leaving 8 bases of the junction unmatched. Per germline, CDR1 LNHDA and CDR2 SQIVND (reference sequence). Looking up the rest from reference TRBV19 and TRBJ2-4 gives the full variable domain: DGGITQSPKYLFRKEGQNVTLSCEQNLNHDAMYWYRQDPGQGLRLIYYSQIVNDFQKGDIAEGYSVSREKKESFPLTVTSAQKNPTAFYLCASSIDSTGGDENIQYFGAGTRLSVL.

The chain has TRBV30 and TRBJ2-2; D ambiguous. Trimming took 1 base from V and 9 from J, leaving 9 bases between them. Germline loops: CDR1 GTSNPN, CDR2 SVGIG (reference sequence). The CDR3 loop spans 12 amino acids. The CDR3 region has the DNA TGTGCCTGGAGTGGGCCCTCGCGGGAGCTGTTTTTT. As protein: CAWSGPSRELFF. Full variable domain (remainder filled in from reference TRBV30 and TRBJ2-2): SQTIHQWPATLVQPVGSPLSLECTVEGTSNPNLYWYRQAAGRGLQLLFYSVGIGQISSEVPQNLSASRPQDRQFILSSKKLLLSDSGFYLCAWSGPSRELFFGEGSRLTVL.

V gene TRBV9 combines with J gene TRBJ1-4, with D unresolved. V lost 0 bases, J lost 4 bases, and 13 bases lay in between. CDR1 and CDR2 (germline): SGDLS, YYNGEE. This CDR3 is built from 16 residues. CDR3 DNA: TGTGCCAGCAGCGTAGTTCTAGGACGGGGTAATGAAAAACTGTTTTTT. Its translation is CASSVVLGRGNEKLFF.

V and J are TRBV5-1 and TRBJ2-1; 9 nucleotides align to TRBD1. Trimming cost V 3 bases and J 5 bases; bases outside gene matches: 3. This CDR3 spans 14 amino acids. CDR1 and CDR2 (germline): SGHRS, YFSETQ. The CDR3 DNA reads TGCGCCAGCAGCTCCCGGGACAGGGACAATGAGCAGTTCTTC. Translation: CASSSRDRDNEQFF.

The rearrangement uses TRBV11-2 and TRBJ2-7, with D possibly TRBD1 on 6 matching bases. Deletions cut 3 bases from V and 2 bases from J, with 14 bases between. The CDR3 contains 15 residues. CDR1 SGHAT and CDR2 FQNNGV come from the germline V gene. For the CDR3, the DNA is TGTGCCAGCAGCTTTTCCGGGACACCCGCCTACGAGCAGTACTTC. Its protein product is CASSFSGTPAYEQYF.

On this clone: Germline is not matched at one junction end, which may reflect a read error. The rearrangement joins TRBV7-7 to TRBJ2-2; TRBD1 matches 11 bases. Germline V gene lookup returns CDR1 SSHAT and CDR2 FNYEAQ (reference sequence). This CDR3 contains 13 residues. CDR3: CASSLEPGQGVFF. CDR3 nucleotide sequence: TGTGCTAGCAGCTTAGAGCCGGGACAGGGGGTGTTTTTT.

J is TRBJ2-1 and V is TRBV5-4, with 11 bases fitting TRBD2. The V gene's germline CDR1 is SGHNT and CDR2 YYREEE (reference sequence). The CDR3 loop spans 17 amino acids. V trimming: 5 bases; J trimming: 10 bases; junction bases outside the gene matches: 17. The CDR3, as DNA: TGTGCCAGCAGTGGACGGACAGTAGGGACTAGCGGAGGCGAGCAGTTCTTC. It yields the protein CASSGRTVGTSGGEQFF.

The chain carries TRBV7-6 and TRBJ2-5, with 7 bases aligning to TRBD1. CDR3 length equals 16 residues. Losses at the gene ends were 3 bases for V and 4 bases for J; bases not matched to a gene: 11. Germline V lookup: CDR1 SGHVS, CDR2 FNYEAQ. The CDR3 spells CASSFTPTGTGETQYF. CDR3 in DNA: TGTGCCAGCAGCTTCACCCCGACAGGGACCGGAGAGACCCAGTACTTC.

The chain has TRBV5-4 and TRBJ2-5, with 8 nucleotides matching TRBD2. The V gene's germline CDR1 is SGHNT and CDR2 YYREEE (reference sequence). V lost 1 base, J lost 5 bases, and 7 bases stayed unmatched. This CDR3 spans 15 amino acids. The CDR3 DNA reads TGTGCCAGCAGCTTGACCTGGACTAGCCGGGAGACCCAGTACTTC. Translating it yields CASSLTWTSRETQYF.

This clone showed up just a few times. The CDR3 nucleotides read TGTGCCAGCAGCTTAAGGGCTAGCTTCTACGAGCAGTACTTC. This encodes CASSLRASFYEQYF. The V and J genes are TRBV5-6 and TRBJ2-7; D may be TRBD2 (5 bases). Trimming took 2 bases from V and 3 from J, leaving 12 bases between them. The CDR3 contains 14 residues. Per the germline V gene, CDR1 is SGHDT and CDR2 is YYEEEE. The whole variable domain, filled in from reference TRBV5-6 and TRBJ2-7, reads DAGVTQSPTHLIKTRGQQVTLRCSPKSGHDTVSWYQQALGQGPQFIFQYYEEEERQRGNFPDRFSGHQFPNYSSELNVNALLLGDSALYLCASSLRASFYEQYFGPGTRLTVT.

This clone was seen just once. V usage is TRBV28 and J usage is TRBJ2-6; tentatively, D is TRBD1 (6 bases). V dropped 5 bases and J dropped 4 bases, with 12 bases sitting between them. This CDR3 spans 15 amino acids. Germline loops: CDR1 MDHEN, CDR2 SYDVKM. In DNA form, the CDR3 reads TGTGCCAGCAGTATCTGGGGGCTCGGGGCCAACGTCCTGACTTTC. It translates to CASSIWGLGANVLTF.

The gene calls are TRBV27 and TRBJ2-7, with 9 bases lining up with TRBD1. V shed 6 bases and J 3 bases; nucleotides not matched to a gene: 12. Looked up from germline, CDR1 is MNHEY and CDR2 is SMNVEV (reference sequence). This CDR3 is built from 16 residues. The CDR3 here is CASSPGTGTGNYEQYF. CDR3 DNA sequence: TGTGCCAGCAGCCCCGGGACCGGGACAGGGAACTACGAGCAGTACTTC.

V and J are TRBV7-2 and TRBJ1-3, with unresolved D. Germline CDR1 SGHTA, CDR2 FQGNSA. CDR3 length equals 15 residues. The V gene lost 1 base and the J gene lost 0 bases, with 7 bases spanning the gap. CDR3 region: CASSLDINSGNTIYF. Written as DNA, the CDR3 is TGTGCCAGCAGCTTAGACATTAACTCTGGAAACACCATATATTTT.

The chain recombines TRBV19 with TRBJ2-1; D not resolved. The germline V and J ends were trimmed by 3 bases and 3 bases, with 21 bases remaining between them. CDR1 LNHDA and CDR2 SQIVND come from the germline V gene (reference sequence). The CDR3 spans 18 residues. Here the CDR3 reads CASSILPLDIRDYNEQFF. The CDR3 DNA follows: TGTGCCAGTAGTATCCTGCCCCTAGATATAAGAGACTACAATGAGCAGTTCTTC.

This chain uses TRBV19 with TRBJ1-2; 9 positions agree with TRBD1. With V trimmed by 1 base and J by 5 bases, 5 bases remained unmatched. Germline-derived CDR1 and CDR2 are LNHDA and SQIVND (reference sequence). The CDR3 runs to 15 residues. The CDR3 spells CASSIVSQGAYGYTF. CDR3 sequence (DNA): TGTGCCAGTAGTATAGTTTCACAGGGGGCTTATGGCTACACCTTC.

This chain joins TRBV28 and TRBJ2-7, with D perhaps matching TRBD1 (6 bases). The V and J ends lost 5 bases and 2 bases respectively, with 19 bases between them. This CDR3 has 16 amino acids. Germline-derived CDR1 and CDR2 are MDHEN and SYDVKM. Here the CDR3 reads CASSMWPTGLAYEQYF. The CDR3 bases are TGTGCCAGCAGTATGTGGCCAACAGGGCTGGCCTACGAGCAGTACTTC.

The chain has TRBV9 and TRBJ2-5; TRBD1 matches 7 bases. The CDR3 contains 16 residues. Germline loops: CDR1 SGDLS, CDR2 YYNGEE. V gave up 4 bases and J gave up 1 base; unmatched junction bases: 10. In DNA, the CDR3 is TGTGCCAGCAGCACCCGGACAGGAGCCTCCCAAGAGACCCAGTACTTC. Translated, it gives CASSTRTGASQETQYF.

To note about this clone: The sample contains more than one DNA sequence encoding this CDR3. This CDR3 reads CTSSPSRAPAGGRDTQYF. CDR3 bases: TGCACCAGCAGCCCCTCACGGGCTCCAGCGGGAGGCCGGGATACGCAGTATTTT. The V and J genes are TRBV1 and TRBJ2-3; the table gives TRBD2 as D, unverified against the DNA. TRBV1 is a pseudogene locus. CDR3 size: 18 residues.